One sample yielded the 27 T cell receptor beta chains listed below, sequenced in a study of post-analysis software for immune sequencing data. The TCR beta cDNA libraries contained unique molecular identifiers. TCRdb itself ran the PCR reads through MiXCR, one entry per CDR3 protein. The table records roughly 800,000 distinct CDR3 sequences, about half of them present only once. Whole-study results and caveats: Higher frequency in patients than in controls was seen for five TRBV segments, with TRBV5-6, TRBV5-1 and TRBV20-1 among them.

No antigens are known for them. The specimen sequenced was blood. The source is a girl between 5 and 17 years old with multiple sclerosis.

This clonotype was picked up a small number of times. This CDR3 is CASSQGQENYGYTF. The CDR3 coding sequence is TGTGCCAGCAGCCAAGGACAGGAGAACTATGGCTACACCTTC. The gene calls are TRBV3-1 and TRBJ1-2, with a possible D match to TRBD1 (6 bases). The V and J ends lost 1 base and 2 bases respectively, with 8 bases between them. CDR1 and CDR2 from the germline V gene are LGHDT and YNNKEL (reference sequence). CDR3 size: 14 residues.

The chain recombines TRBV29-1 with TRBJ2-7; 9 nucleotides match TRBD2. V was clipped by 4 bases and J by 1 base; unmatched bases: 5. The germline V gene has CDR1 SQVTM and CDR2 ANQGSEA. The CDR3 has 14 residues. CDR3 sequence: CSVAPSGNSYEQYF. The CDR3 nucleotides read TGCAGCGTTGCACCTAGCGGGAATTCCTACGAGCAGTACTTC.

This CDR3 is CASSRWGFNYYEQYF. The CDR3 nucleotides are TGTGCCAGCAGCCGCTGGGGGTTCAACTACTACGAGCAGTACTTC. This chain uses TRBV28 with TRBJ2-7; the D call may be TRBD1 or TRBD2 (5 bases each). Trimming cost V 6 bases and J 3 bases, with 18 bases left between them. From germline, CDR1 is MDHEN and CDR2 SYDVKM. There are 15 residues in the CDR3.

The chain links TRBV20-1 to TRBJ2-1, with D possibly TRBD2 on 6 matching bases. Looked up from germline, CDR1 is DFQATT and CDR2 is SNEGSKA (reference sequence). V was clipped by 1 base and J by 7 bases, with 8 bases between them. This CDR3 is built from 12 residues. The CDR3 DNA reads as TGCAGTGCTAGAGCACGGGAGAATGAGCAGTTCTTC. As protein: CSARARENEQFF.

Only a few counts were recorded for this clonotype. The V and J genes are TRBV29-1 and TRBJ2-7; D is perhaps TRBD2 (5 bases). This CDR3 has 13 residues. Germline V gives CDR1 SQVTM, CDR2 ANQGSEA. Trimming stripped 3 bases from V and 2 bases from J, with 11 bases between. In DNA form, the CDR3 reads TGCAGCGTTGAGTGGGGAGCGACCTACGAGCAGTACTTC. Amino acid sequence: CSVEWGATYEQYF.

This clonotype was picked up a small number of times. This chain joins TRBV28 and TRBJ2-2, with D hard to call. V lost 4 bases, J lost 5 bases, and 17 bases lay in between. The CDR3 length is 16 residues. CDR1 is MDHEN, CDR2 SYDVKM, per germline. CDR3 protein: CASSSALVSITGELFF. For the CDR3, the DNA is TGTGCCAGCAGTTCAGCCCTAGTGTCGATAACCGGGGAGCTGTTTTTT.

The chain couples TRBV7-9 to TRBJ2-1; a weak D match, TRBD2 (6 bases). Deletions cut 1 base from V and 7 bases from J, with 11 bases between. Germline V gene data show CDR1 as SEHNR and CDR2 as FQNEAQ (reference sequence). This CDR3 contains 14 residues. CDR3 region: CASSLGEVLNEQFF. The CDR3 nucleotides read TGTGCCAGCAGCTTAGGGGAGGTGTTGAATGAGCAGTTCTTC.

This chain uses TRBV10-3 with TRBJ1-5; 8 bases line up with TRBD1. Trimming took 4 bases from V and 0 from J; bases not matched to a gene: 2. Germline assignment: CDR1 ENHRY and CDR2 SYGVKD. The CDR3 totals 15 residues. As DNA, the CDR3 is TGTGCCATCAGTGCCGGGACAGGTAGCAATCAGCCCCAGCATTTT. Encoded protein: CAISAGTGSNQPQHF.

The chain combines TRBV4-2 with TRBJ2-4, with 7 bases that match TRBD2. The germline CDR1 and CDR2 sequences are LGHNA and YNFKEQ. The CDR3 is made up of 18 amino acids. Germline trimming cut 0 bases from V and 0 bases from J; bases unmatched to any gene: 8. The CDR3 DNA is TGTGCCAGCAGCCAAGATCCCAAGCGGGAAGTAGCCAAAAACATTCAGTACTTC. This encodes CASSQDPKREVAKNIQYF.

This sequence joins TRBV12-3 or TRBV12-4 and TRBJ2-1; 9 positions match TRBD2. The CDR3 extends over 16 amino acids. The ends lost 6 bases at V and 4 bases at J; junction bases unmatched: 10. CDR3 sequence (DNA): TGTGCCAGCAGCCGCTCCGGGACTAGCAGGTACAATGAGCAGTTCTTC. This codes for CASSRSGTSRYNEQFF.

This clonotype appeared a few times. The chain joins TRBV6-5 to TRBJ1-6, with D perhaps TRBD1 (5 bases). This CDR3 comprises 15 residues. V was clipped by 2 bases and J by 6 bases, with 11 bases between them. CDR1 and CDR2 from the germline V gene are MNHEY and SVGAGI. The CDR3 is CASSYRRDFNSPLHF. Here the CDR3 DNA reads TGTGCCAGCAGTTACCGTCGGGACTTTAATTCACCCCTCCACTTT.

The genes are TRBV5-1 and TRBJ2-7; the D is unclear. The DNA end is a closer match to TRBJ2-5, so the J assignment may be wrong. The CDR3 has 14 amino acids. CDR1 is SGHRS and CDR2 is YFSETQ in the germline V gene. The CDR3 spells CASSLGFLIETQYF. CDR3 coding DNA: TGCGCCAGCAGCTTGGGATTCTTAATCGAGACCCAGTACTTC.

The chain carries TRBV20-1 and TRBJ2-1; D assignment may be TRBD1 or TRBD2 (5 bases each). The CDR3 is made up of 13 amino acids. In germline, CDR1 is DFQATT, CDR2 SNEGSKA (reference sequence). Between the trimmed V and J ends, which lost 6 bases and 6 bases, there was a span of 15 bases. The CDR3 region is CSARSGPRNEQFF. DNA of the CDR3: TGCAGTGCCCGTTCGGGACCTCGCAATGAGCAGTTCTTC.

At least ten counts were recorded for this clonotype. The chain is built from TRBV12-3 or TRBV12-4 and TRBJ2-5, with 8 nucleotides matching TRBD1. The CDR3 length is 14 residues. With V trimmed by 6 bases and J by 1 base, 4 bases remained unmatched. The CDR3 sequence is CASSPGQGQETQYF. The CDR3 DNA follows: TGTGCCAGCAGCCCAGGACAGGGCCAAGAGACCCAGTACTTC.

For this clonotype: An end of the junction does not agree with germline; a read error may underlie this. This chain connects TRBV12-3 or TRBV12-4 to TRBJ2-6; D is tentatively TRBD1 or TRBD2 (5 bases each). The CDR3 is made up of 16 amino acids. This chain's CDR3 is CTSSLTGISGANVRTF. The CDR3, as DNA: TGTACCAGCAGTTTAACGGGGATCTCTGGGGCCAACGTCCGGACTTTC.

V gene TRBV28 combines with J gene TRBJ2-7; TRBD2 matches at 11 bases. The end of the DNA fits TRBJ2-5 better, so the J call may be wrong. CDR3 length: 14 residues. Germline loops: CDR1 MDHEN, CDR2 SYDVKM. The CDR3 DNA is TGTGCCACCAGCGGGACTAGCGGAAAAGAGACCCAGTACTTC. Its translation: CATSGTSGKETQYF.

With respect to this clonotype: This may be a read error, as it is one base from a much larger clone. V and J are TRBV10-3 and TRBJ1-2; 9 bases are a match to TRBD1. V gave up 6 bases and J gave up 8 bases; unmatched junction bases: 7. Germline CDR1 is ENHRY and CDR2 is SYGVKD. The CDR3 is made up of 13 amino acids. This CDR3 is CAISIGTGNGYTF. CDR3 nucleotide sequence: TGTGCCATCAGCATCGGGACAGGGAACGGCTACACCTTC.

Written as DNA, the CDR3 is TGTGCCAGCAGTCCCCTGAGTAGCGGGAGATTAAATGAGCAGTTCTTC. As protein: CASSPLSSGRLNEQFF. The gene calls are TRBV27 and TRBJ2-1; TRBD2 matches 9 bases. V lost 5 bases, J lost 7 bases, and 12 bases stayed unmatched. The germline gives CDR1 MNHEY, CDR2 SMNVEV (reference sequence). The length of the CDR3 is 16 residues.

In its sample, this clonotype was seen many times. This chain uses TRBV12-3 or TRBV12-4 with TRBJ2-6, with TRBD1 as a possible D gene (5 bases). The germline V and J ends were trimmed by 2 bases and 2 bases, with 7 bases remaining between them. There are 15 residues in the CDR3. The CDR3 DNA follows: TGTGCCAGCAGTTTATCCAGGGCTGGGGCCAACGTCCTGACTTTC. Translation gives CASSLSRAGANVLTF.

The chain uses TRBV29-1 and TRBJ2-5; TRBD2 is a possible D gene (6 bases). The J call may be wrong; the DNA end is better matched by TRBJ2-7. CDR3 size: 13 residues. In germline, CDR1 is SQVTM, CDR2 ANQGSEA. The CDR3 loop is CSARRGLDYEQYF. The CDR3 bases are TGCAGCGCCCGAAGGGGACTGGATTACGAGCAGTACTTC.

Only a few counts were recorded for this clonotype. V and J are TRBV3-1 and TRBJ1-1; D is uncertain. The length of the CDR3 is 11 residues. Trimming shortened V by 5 bases and J by 6 bases, and 7 bases separated the two germline ends. Germline CDR1 is LGHDT and CDR2 is YNNKEL (reference sequence). Here the CDR3 reads CASSTGPEAFF. In nucleotides, the CDR3 is TGTGCCAGCAGCACGGGCCCTGAAGCTTTCTTT. Full variable domain (remainder filled in from reference TRBV3-1 and TRBJ1-1): DTAVSQTPKYLVTQMGNDKSIKCEQNLGHDTMYWYKQDSKKFLKIMFSYNNKELIINETVPNRFSPKSPDKAHLNLHINSLELGDSAVYFCASSTGPEAFFGQGTRLTVV.

This clonotype was counted between two and nine times. The chain has TRBV6-2 or TRBV6-3 and TRBJ2-4; D is perhaps TRBD2 (6 bases). V lost 4 bases and J lost 7, with 20 bases in between. Germline CDR1 MNHEY, CDR2 SVGEGT. The CDR3 contains 16 residues. The CDR3 loop reads CASSSRTGREFNIQYF. As DNA, the CDR3 is TGTGCCAGCAGTTCCCGTACCGGGAGAGAATTTAACATTCAGTACTTC.

The chain is built from TRBV12-3 or TRBV12-4 and TRBJ2-4; unclear D gene. Trimming removed 5 bases from V and 9 bases from J, with 17 bases in between. The CDR3 sequence is 14 residues long. The CDR3 DNA is TGTGCCAGCAGTCCAGGCGGACCCTGGGGCATTCAGTACTTC. Translated, it gives CASSPGGPWGIQYF.

This clonotype was counted only a few times. The chain carries TRBV12-3 or TRBV12-4 and TRBJ2-7; 7 bases line up with TRBD2. Trimming at V came to 4 bases and at J to 3 bases, leaving 12 bases not matched to a gene. CDR3 size: 16 residues. The CDR3 here is CASSYWGEGAHYEQYF. CDR3 bases: TGTGCCAGCAGTTACTGGGGGGAGGGAGCTCACTACGAGCAGTACTTC.

This clonotype was seen a few times. The rearrangement uses TRBV28 and TRBJ2-1; no clear D. Germline-derived CDR1 and CDR2 are MDHEN and SYDVKM. Trimming shortened V by 6 bases and J by 0 bases, and 15 bases separated the two germline ends. The CDR3 sequence is 16 residues long. The CDR3 protein is CASSDLLSVSYNEQFF. CDR3 DNA sequence: TGTGCCAGCAGCGACCTCCTTTCCGTCTCCTACAATGAGCAGTTCTTC. Using reference TRBV28 and TRBJ2-1 for the parts outside the CDR3, the full variable domain is DVKVTQSSRYLVKRTGEKVFLECVQDMDHENMFWYRQDPGLGLRLIYFSYDVKMKEKGDIPEGYSVSREKKERFSLILESASTNQTSMYLCASSDLLSVSYNEQFFGPGTRLTVL.

The chain uses TRBV10-3 and TRBJ1-5, with TRBD1 identical over 7 bases. The CDR3 runs to 17 residues. V trimming: 0 bases; J trimming: 0 bases; junction bases outside the gene matches: 5. Per the germline V gene, CDR1 is ENHRY and CDR2 is SYGVKD. The CDR3 here is CAISESDRVLSNQPQHF. In nucleotides, the CDR3 is TGTGCCATCAGTGAGTCTGACAGGGTGCTTAGCAATCAGCCCCAGCATTTT.

The chain couples TRBV10-3 to TRBJ2-7; TRBD1 matches 7 bases. With V trimmed by 4 bases and J by 1 base, 7 bases remained unmatched. Germline lookup yields CDR1 ENHRY and CDR2 SYGVKD. The CDR3 sequence is 15 residues long. DNA for the CDR3: TGTGCCATCAGTGGACTCCGGGACAGATCCTACGAGCAGTACTTC. It translates to CAISGLRDRSYEQYF.